The 29 T cell receptor beta chains presented below share a single source sample, sequenced in a study of T cells after posttransplantation cyclophosphamide. The method was immunoSEQ multiplex PCR; TCRdb's version includes in-frame clones alone and lacks a portion of them. The table lists under 20,000 clones, less than 85% of them singletons. The specimen was memory CD4+ T cells sorted from blood. The receptors shown here come from a young man in good health and a related stem cell transplant donor.

The chain links TRBV2 to TRBJ2-5; 9 bases fit TRBD1. Judging by the DNA end, TRBJ2-7 fits better; the J call may be wrong. The CDR3 runs 15 residues. Germline V gene data show CDR1 as SNHLY and CDR2 as FYNNEI. The CDR3 loop reads CASRGDRAGSYEQYF. The CDR3 coding sequence is TGTGCCAGCAGAGGGGACAGGGCAGGATCCTACGAGCAGTACTTC.

This sequence joins TRBV9 and TRBJ1-1; D remains ambiguous. From germline, CDR1 is SGDLS and CDR2 YYNGEE. CDR3 size: 15 residues. V was shortened by 1 base and J by 2 bases, with 12 bases between the two germline ends. The CDR3 loop reads CASSVSGVRNTEAFF. In nucleotides, the CDR3 is TGTGCCAGCAGCGTATCCGGGGTAAGAAACACTGAAGCTTTCTTT.

The V call is TRBV9, the J call TRBJ2-2; tentative D call: TRBD1 (6 bases). The CDR3 loop spans 14 amino acids. V gave up 2 bases and J gave up 1 base, with 6 bases separating them. CDR1 is SGDLS, CDR2 YYNGEE, per germline. CDR3 bases: TGTGCCAGCAGCGTGACAGGGAACACCGGGGAGCTGTTTTTT. Translation gives CASSVTGNTGELFF.

The V gene is TRBV29-1, the J gene TRBJ1-1; no clear D gene. CDR3 length: 11 residues. CDR1 SQVTM and CDR2 ANQGSEA come from the germline V gene. V was trimmed by 7 bases and J by 1 base, leaving 7 bases between them. CDR3 region: CSAGKNTEAFF. The CDR3 region has the DNA TGCAGCGCCGGGAAGAACACTGAAGCTTTCTTT. The whole variable domain, filled in from reference TRBV29-1 and TRBJ1-1, reads SAVISQKPSRDICQRGTSLTIQCQVDSQVTMMFWYRQQPGQSLTLIATANQGSEATYESGFVIDKFPISRPNLTFSTLTVSNMSPEDSSIYLCSAGKNTEAFFGQGTRLTVV.

The chain uses TRBV6-1 and TRBJ1-5; D may be TRBD1 (5 bases). The V gene lost 4 bases and the J gene lost 6 bases, with 16 bases spanning the gap. Germline CDR1 MNHNS, CDR2 SASEGT. The CDR3 is 15 amino acids. The CDR3: CASSAGDLFGQPQHF. DNA of the CDR3: TGTGCCAGCAGTGCGGGGGACCTGTTCGGTCAGCCCCAGCATTTT.

This clone was recorded once. The chain joins TRBV7-6 to TRBJ1-3, with D unresolved. Trimming stripped 1 base from V and 3 bases from J, with 19 bases between. The germline CDR1 and CDR2 sequences are SGHVS and FNYEAQ. CDR3 size: 18 residues. The CDR3 sequence is CASSLEVAGTSGGNTIYF. CDR3 DNA: TGTGCCAGCAGCTTAGAAGTAGCGGGAACAAGTGGTGGAAACACCATATATTTT.

The DNA for the CDR3 is TGCGCCAGCAGCTTGGGGACAGGGGGCGTGTATGGCTACACCTTC. Translated, it gives CASSLGTGGVYGYTF. V and J are TRBV5-1 and TRBJ1-2, with 11 bases lining up with TRBD1. V dropped 0 bases and J dropped 5; count of bases not matched to a gene: 3. This CDR3 region has 15 residues. Germline assignment: CDR1 SGHRS and CDR2 YFSETQ. Looking up the rest from reference TRBV5-1 and TRBJ1-2 gives the full variable domain: KAGVTQTPRYLIKTRGQQVTLSCSPISGHRSVSWYQQTPGQGLQFLFEYFSETQRNKGNFPGRFSGRQFSNSRSEMNVSTLELGDSALYLCASSLGTGGVYGYTFGSGTRLTVV.

The V gene is TRBV6-5, the J gene TRBJ1-2; D gene ambiguous. Per the germline V gene, CDR1 is MNHEY and CDR2 is SVGAGI. Trimming shortened V by 2 bases and J by 6 bases, and 13 bases separated the two germline ends. CDR3 length equals 14 residues. The CDR3 DNA follows: TGTGCCAGCAGTTACAATGACTTTCGCCATGGCTACACCTTC. Its protein product is CASSYNDFRHGYTF.

The gene calls are TRBV2 and TRBJ2-7, with D tentatively TRBD2 (5 bases). The CDR3 has 12 residues. Between the trimmed V and J ends, which lost 8 bases and 6 bases, there was a span of 14 bases. Germline values: CDR1 SNHLY, CDR2 FYNNEI. As DNA, the CDR3 is TGTGCCAGCGGAGGCTCAAGGTCCGAGCAGTACTTC. This gives the protein CASGGSRSEQYF.

The J gene is TRBJ1-1, the V gene TRBV29-1, with D possibly being TRBD1 (5 bases). With 7 bases removed from V and 2 bases from J, the gap between germline ends came to 11 bases. This CDR3 is 12 amino acids long. CDR1 is SQVTM, CDR2 ANQGSEA, per germline. CDR3 sequence: CSAGGVNTEAFF. CDR3 sequence (DNA): TGCAGCGCCGGGGGGGTTAACACTGAAGCTTTCTTT.

This clone was seen once. The J gene is TRBJ2-1, the V gene TRBV5-1; TRBD2 matches at 11 bases. The CDR3 has 14 amino acids. Germline V gene data show CDR1 as SGHRS and CDR2 as YFSETQ. With 4 bases clipped from V and 6 bases from J, the junction kept 3 bases outside the gene matches. The CDR3 loop is CASSAGTSGNEQFF. CDR3 sequence (DNA): TGCGCCAGCAGCGCGGGGACTAGCGGCAATGAGCAGTTCTTC. Full variable domain (outside the CDR3, taken from reference TRBV5-1 and TRBJ2-1): KAGVTQTPRYLIKTRGQQVTLSCSPISGHRSVSWYQQTPGQGLQFLFEYFSETQRNKGNFPGRFSGRQFSNSRSEMNVSTLELGDSALYLCASSAGTSGNEQFFGPGTRLTVL.

This chain uses TRBV2 with TRBJ1-1; TRBD1 agrees at 8 bases. The CDR3 length is 15 residues. V gave up 6 bases and J gave up 6 bases; unmatched junction bases: 12. The germline gives CDR1 SNHLY, CDR2 FYNNEI. In nucleotides, the CDR3 is TGTGCCAGCAGATACGAGACAGGGGAGGTGGCTGAAGCTTTCTTT. The encoded protein is CASRYETGEVAEAFF.

This sequence joins TRBV5-6 and TRBJ2-7, with 10 positions matching TRBD2. This CDR3 is 16 amino acids long. V shed 3 bases and J 2 bases; nucleotides not matched to a gene: 8. Per germline, CDR1 SGHDT and CDR2 YYEEEE. CDR3 in DNA: TGTGCCAGCAGCTCGTCCCTTCTAGCGGGGGCCTACGAGCAGTACTTC. Amino acids: CASSSSLLAGAYEQYF.

CDR3 DNA: TGTGCCAGCAGCACGAGACTAGCGGGGGCGTCGGAGACCCAGTACTTC. It yields the protein CASSTRLAGASETQYF. This chain links TRBV7-2 with TRBJ2-5; TRBD2 aligns across 12 bases. The CDR3 has 16 amino acids. The trim removed 5 bases at V and 5 bases at J, leaving 9 bases unmatched. Germline V gene lookup returns CDR1 SGHTA and CDR2 FQGNSA.

The gene calls are TRBV6-6 and TRBJ2-5; 7 bases are a match to TRBD1. Per the germline V gene, CDR1 is MNHNY and CDR2 is SVGAGI (reference sequence). This CDR3 spans 13 amino acids. The ends lost 6 bases at V and 5 bases at J; junction bases unmatched: 6. CDR3 in DNA: TGTGCCAGCAGCAGGCCCAGGGGGGAGACCCAGTACTTC. Translation: CASSRPRGETQYF.

The rearrangement joins TRBV10-3 to TRBJ2-3; D gene ambiguous. V lost 7 bases, J lost 0 bases, and 11 bases lay in between. Germline V gives CDR1 ENHRY, CDR2 SYGVKD. The CDR3 sequence is 14 residues long. The CDR3 protein is CAIKETTSTDTQYF. The CDR3 region has the DNA TGTGCCATCAAGGAGACCACTAGCACAGATACGCAGTATTTT.

This sequence joins TRBV29-1 and TRBJ1-1; D gene ambiguous. V lost 4 bases and J lost 1, with 13 bases in between. CDR1 is SQVTM and CDR2 is ANQGSEA in the germline V gene. The CDR3 totals 14 residues. The CDR3: CSVAIRGANTEAFF. The CDR3, as DNA: TGCAGCGTTGCCATCCGAGGAGCGAACACTGAAGCTTTCTTT.

J is TRBJ2-3 and V is TRBV5-1; TRBD2 is a possible D gene (7 bases). Germline CDR1 is SGHRS and CDR2 is YFSETQ. This CDR3 has 15 amino acids. V gave up 1 base and J gave up 1 base, with 10 bases separating them. CDR3 nucleotide sequence: TGCGCCAGCAGCTTGCGGGGGGCCGGCACAGATACGCAGTATTTT. The encoded protein is CASSLRGAGTDTQYF. The whole variable domain, filled in from reference TRBV5-1 and TRBJ2-3, reads KAGVTQTPRYLIKTRGQQVTLSCSPISGHRSVSWYQQTPGQGLQFLFEYFSETQRNKGNFPGRFSGRQFSNSRSEMNVSTLELGDSALYLCASSLRGAGTDTQYFGPGTRLTVL.

The CDR3 region has the DNA TGTGCCATCAGCAAGACAGGGAATTCGGCAGATACGCAGTATTTT. It is translated as CAISKTGNSADTQYF. The chain combines TRBV10-3 with TRBJ2-3; 7 nucleotides align to TRBD1. The germline CDR1 and CDR2 sequences are ENHRY and SYGVKD. The CDR3 has 15 amino acids. Trimming took 6 bases from V and 4 from J; bases not matched to a gene: 10.

This chain joins TRBV13 and TRBJ1-4, with 7 nucleotides matching TRBD1. Germline loops: CDR1 PRHDT, CDR2 FYEKMQ (reference sequence). The CDR3 length is 15 residues. J gave up 5 bases and V 5 bases, and 8 bases lay outside the gene matches. CDR3 bases: TGTGCCAGCAGCCCGCAGGGGGGTACGAATGAAAAACTGTTTTTT. It is translated as CASSPQGGTNEKLFF. Combining the CDR3 with reference TRBV13 and TRBJ1-4 gives the whole variable domain AAGVIQSPRHLIKEKRETATLKCYPIPRHDTVYWYQQGPGQDPQFLISFYEKMQSDKGSIPDRFSAQQFSDYHSELNMSSLELGDSALYFCASSPQGGTNEKLFFGSGTQLSVL.

The V call is TRBV2, the J call TRBJ2-7; 9 positions agree with TRBD2. This CDR3 has 16 residues. CDR1 is SNHLY and CDR2 is FYNNEI in the germline V gene. After removal of 6 bases from V and 1 base from J, the junction contained 10 bases not matched to a gene. The CDR3 spells CASSIAAGGHSYEQYF. CDR3 coding DNA: TGTGCCAGCAGCATAGCAGCGGGGGGACATTCCTACGAGCAGTACTTC.

The J gene is TRBJ1-2, the V gene TRBV28; TRBD1 matches 8 bases. CDR3 length equals 13 residues. The trim removed 6 bases at V and 4 bases at J, leaving 4 bases unmatched. CDR1 and CDR2 (germline): MDHEN, SYDVKM. The CDR3 sequence: CASSSDRAYGYTF. Here the CDR3 DNA reads TGTGCCAGCAGCTCGGACAGGGCCTATGGCTACACCTTC.

This clone was detected once. The chain has TRBV7-8 and TRBJ2-5, with TRBD2 matching 11 bases. After removal of 2 bases from V and 2 bases from J, the junction contained 7 bases not matched to a gene. The length of the CDR3 is 17 residues. Germline V gives CDR1 SGHVS, CDR2 FQNEAQ. CDR3 sequence reads: CASSLIVSGGGQETQYF. The CDR3 nucleotides are TGTGCCAGCAGCTTAATTGTTAGCGGGGGGGGTCAAGAGACCCAGTACTTC.

The chain couples TRBV15 to TRBJ2-3; 10 nucleotides match TRBD2. Germline assignment: CDR1 LNHNV and CDR2 YYDKDF (reference sequence). This CDR3 has 16 amino acids. The V gene end was trimmed by 1 base and the J gene end by 4 bases; junction bases not matched to a gene: 5. CDR3: CATSRGTSGVADTQYF. In nucleotides, the CDR3 is TGTGCCACCAGCAGAGGAACTAGCGGGGTGGCAGATACGCAGTATTTT.

V is TRBV13 and J is TRBJ1-3; a weak D match, TRBD1 (5 bases). This CDR3 is 16 amino acids long. The V gene lost 4 bases and the J gene lost 3 bases, with 16 bases spanning the gap. Germline V gene lookup returns CDR1 PRHDT and CDR2 FYEKMQ (reference sequence). CDR3 bases: TGTGCCAGCAGCTCCCAAAGCTCAGGGCTTGGAAACACCATATATTTT. Its translation is CASSSQSSGLGNTIYF.

The chain couples TRBV7-2 to TRBJ1-5; D is unresolved. CDR3 size: 13 residues. V lost 3 bases and J lost 7, with 10 bases in between. From germline, CDR1 is SGHTA and CDR2 FQGNSA. Here the CDR3 reads CASSLSTGQPQHF. CDR3 sequence (DNA): TGTGCCAGCAGCTTGTCGACTGGGCAGCCCCAGCATTTT.

The chain employs TRBV27 and TRBJ1-6, with 7 bases identical to TRBD1. Germline loops: CDR1 MNHEY, CDR2 SMNVEV (reference sequence). The CDR3 spans 13 residues. After removal of 6 bases from V and 8 bases from J, the junction contained 4 bases not matched to a gene. The CDR3 sequence is CASRGQSYSPLHF. In nucleotides, the CDR3 is TGTGCCAGCAGGGGACAGTCTTATTCACCCCTCCACTTT.

The V call is TRBV4-2, the J call TRBJ1-3; unclear D gene. V was pared by 1 base and J by 0 bases, with 10 bases between. Per the germline V gene, CDR1 is LGHNA and CDR2 is YNFKEQ. The CDR3 totals 16 residues. This CDR3 is CASSQVAKSSGNTIYF. DNA for the CDR3: TGTGCCAGCAGCCAAGTAGCGAAAAGCTCTGGAAACACCATATATTTT.

The rearrangement links TRBV2 to TRBJ2-5; 11 nucleotides line up with TRBD1. TRBJ2-7 explains the end of the DNA better; the J call may be wrong. This CDR3 comprises 12 residues. Germline lookup yields CDR1 SNHLY and CDR2 FYNNEI. In DNA, the CDR3 is TGTGCCAGCGGACAGGGGGCCGGCGAGCAGTACTTC. This sequence encodes CASGQGAGEQYF.